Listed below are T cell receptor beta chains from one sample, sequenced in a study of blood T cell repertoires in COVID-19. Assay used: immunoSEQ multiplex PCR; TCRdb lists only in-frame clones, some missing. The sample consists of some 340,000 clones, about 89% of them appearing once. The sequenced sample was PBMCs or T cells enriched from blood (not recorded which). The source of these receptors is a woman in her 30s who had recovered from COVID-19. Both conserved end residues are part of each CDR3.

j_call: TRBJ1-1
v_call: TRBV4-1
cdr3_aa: CASSQDGADRGAINTEAFF

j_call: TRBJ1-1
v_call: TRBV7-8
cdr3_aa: CASSLELNTEAFF

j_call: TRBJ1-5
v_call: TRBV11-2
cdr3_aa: CASSPSRRGPLYSNQPQHF

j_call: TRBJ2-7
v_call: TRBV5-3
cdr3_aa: CARSSSGQGARGEQYF

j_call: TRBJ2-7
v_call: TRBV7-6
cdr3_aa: CASSFRDGEQYF

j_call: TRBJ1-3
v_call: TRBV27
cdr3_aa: CASRGYGGVSGNTIYF

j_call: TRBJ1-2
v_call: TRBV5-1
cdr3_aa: CASSLRAGGDLGGYTF

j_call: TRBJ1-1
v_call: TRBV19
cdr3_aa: CASTETGVNTEAFF

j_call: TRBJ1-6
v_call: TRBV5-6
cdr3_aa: CASSFGTGKTTLHF

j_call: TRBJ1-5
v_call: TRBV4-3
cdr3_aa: CASSRSVQSHYSNQPQHF

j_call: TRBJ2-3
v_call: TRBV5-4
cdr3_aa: CASSSGLASHTDTQYF

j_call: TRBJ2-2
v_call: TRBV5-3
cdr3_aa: CARSLPLDWNTGELFF

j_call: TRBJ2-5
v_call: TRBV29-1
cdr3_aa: CSVGGQRSDGETQYF

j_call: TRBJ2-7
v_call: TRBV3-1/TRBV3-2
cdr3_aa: CASSQDCTPISYEQYF

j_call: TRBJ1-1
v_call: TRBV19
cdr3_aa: CASKQGAALNTEAFF

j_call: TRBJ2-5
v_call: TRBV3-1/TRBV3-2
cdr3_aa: CASSQDEETQYF